This TCR beta chain stems from a study of post-analysis software for immune sequencing data. Overall study: Relapsing-remitting, secondary progressive and progressive-relapsing multiple sclerosis courses were included.

The CDR3 runs 16 residues. CDR1 is DFQATT and CDR2 is SNEGSKA in the germline V gene (reference sequence). V lost 2 bases and J 3 bases, leaving 20 bases between the germline ends. cDNA libraries of TCR beta carried unique molecular identifiers. When about 0.95 to 10 million T cells were used, they gave approximately 450,000 cDNA molecules. TCRdb analysed the PCR reads with MiXCR anew, one entry per CDR3 protein. The sample comprises roughly 870,000 distinct CDR3 sequences, under 70% of which are singletons, and over 4% rests with the top ten. General study findings and limits: Comparison of patients with controls showed five TRBV segments more frequent in patients, TRBV5-6, TRBV5-1 and TRBV20-1 among them. Significantly lower normalized Chao1 diversity was seen in multiple sclerosis patients than in controls.

On this clonotype itself: Its specificity is unknown.

Source material: blood. The TCR originated in a girl aged 5 to 17 with multiple sclerosis. The chain has TRBV20-1 and TRBJ2-7; tentatively, D is TRBD1 or TRBD2 (6 bases each). CDR3 nucleotide sequence: TGCAGTGCTAGAAAGCGAGGGGGGACATCCCTCTACGAGCAGTACTTC. Residues: CSARKRGGTSLYEQYF.